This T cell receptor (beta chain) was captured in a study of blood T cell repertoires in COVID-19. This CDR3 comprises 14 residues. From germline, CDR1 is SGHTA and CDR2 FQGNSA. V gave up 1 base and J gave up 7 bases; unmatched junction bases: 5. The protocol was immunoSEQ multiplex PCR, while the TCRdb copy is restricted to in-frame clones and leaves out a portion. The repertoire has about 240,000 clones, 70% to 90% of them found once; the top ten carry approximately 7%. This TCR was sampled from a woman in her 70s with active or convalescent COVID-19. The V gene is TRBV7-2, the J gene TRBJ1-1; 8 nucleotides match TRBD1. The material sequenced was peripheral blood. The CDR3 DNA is TGTGCCAGCAGCTTAGTCGCCAGGGGGCTTGAAGCTTTCTTT. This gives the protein CASSLVARGLEAFF.